This TCR beta chain was retrieved from a study of PD-1 blockade in classical Hodgkin lymphoma. Study-level results: Prior therapy or disease activity may underlie the repertoire differences, whose causes remain undefined. As was reported, newly diagnosed patients showed lower baseline TCR diversity than healthy donors did.

Only in-frame clones appear in the TCRdb table, and some are missing; sequencing was by immunoSEQ multiplex PCR. The sample records 24,000 or so clones, less than 95% being singletons. The CDR3 runs 15 residues. Germline CDR1 is SGHAT and CDR2 is FQNNGV. V lost 2 bases to trimming and J lost 4 bases, with 12 bases between them. Specified time point: newly diagnosed, previously untreated cHL patient sample. It was by magnetic negative selection that CD4+ T cells were purified from thawed PBMCs. Untreated, newly diagnosed classical Hodgkin lymphoma PBMCs were used for comparison. Notes on this clone: Its cognate antigen is unknown.

The chain combines TRBV11-2 with TRBJ1-5; D gene unclear. Specimen: CD4+ T cells from blood. This sequence originates from a human donor with classical Hodgkin lymphoma. The CDR3 loop reads CASSLTGGRNQPQHF. CDR3 DNA: TGTGCCAGCAGCTTAACTGGAGGCCGGAATCAGCCCCAGCATTTT.